These 24 T cell receptor beta chains were all obtained from the same sample, sequenced in a study of cytotoxic CD8 clonotypes in ibrutinib-treated CLL. Measured with immunoSEQ multiplex PCR; TCRdb has only the in-frame clones, and not every one. The sample holds 150,000 or so clones, roughly 83% seen once. The starting material was PBMCs, obtained after 12 months of ibrutinib treatment. The receptors here all came from a human donor with chronic lymphocytic leukemia.

This clone appeared a single time. The V and J genes are TRBV7-2 and TRBJ2-3; perhaps TRBD2 as D (6 bases). This CDR3 contains 15 residues. Deletions cut 2 bases from V and 2 bases from J, with 11 bases between. Germline CDR1 and CDR2: SGHTA and FQGNSA. This CDR3 is CASSLWGLITDTQYF. The CDR3 DNA reads as TGTGCCAGCAGCTTATGGGGACTTATCACAGATACGCAGTATTTT.

This clone occurred a few times. The J gene is TRBJ2-1, the V gene TRBV7-8; TRBD2 matches 9 bases. V lost 1 base and J lost 9; bases outside the gene matches: 13. The CDR3 totals 17 residues. Germline V gene data show CDR1 as SGHVS and CDR2 as FQNEAQ. For the CDR3, the DNA is TGTGCCAGCAGCTTAGTCGTAGCGGGAGAGACTTGGGGTGAGCAGTTCTTC. It specifies CASSLVVAGETWGEQFF.

This chain uses TRBV19 with TRBJ2-1; TRBD1 might be the D (6 bases). CDR3 length equals 14 residues. Germline CDR1 and CDR2: LNHDA and SQIVND (reference sequence). V was trimmed by 8 bases and J by 3 bases, leaving 14 bases between them. The CDR3 DNA sequence: TGTGCCAGTGAAGGTTGGGGGCTCTACAATGAGCAGTTCTTC. This sequence encodes CASEGWGLYNEQFF.

The rearrangement uses TRBV7-2 and TRBJ2-7; D tentatively reads TRBD1 or TRBD2 (6 bases each). V gave up 4 bases and J gave up 5 bases, with 18 bases separating them. CDR1 SGHTA and CDR2 FQGNSA come from the germline V gene. This CDR3 region has 15 residues. The CDR3 DNA reads as TGTGCCAGCAGCTCAAGGGGGGAACCCTACCACGAGCAGTACTTC. As protein: CASSSRGEPYHEQYF.

The CDR3 spells CASSESGRYNEQYF. The CDR3 DNA is TGTGCCAGCAGTGAAAGCGGGAGGTATAACGAGCAGTACTTC. This chain uses TRBV6-1 with TRBJ2-7; TRBD2 aligns across 9 bases. Per germline, CDR1 MNHNS and CDR2 SASEGT. V lost 2 bases and J lost 5; bases outside the gene matches: 4. The CDR3 is made up of 14 amino acids.

This chain joins TRBV18 and TRBJ2-3; TRBD2 might be the D (5 bases). V lost 3 bases and J lost 2, with 9 bases in between. CDR3 length: 14 amino acids. Per the germline V gene, CDR1 is KGHSH and CDR2 is LQKENI. The CDR3 sequence: CASSPPDYTDTQYF. CDR3 in DNA: TGTGCCAGCTCACCCCCCGACTACACAGATACGCAGTATTTT.

The rearrangement links TRBV4-3 to TRBJ2-7; no firm D call. The CDR3 consists of 16 residues. The V end was cut by 0 bases, the J end by 0 bases, with 12 bases between. The germline V gene has CDR1 LGHNA and CDR2 YSLEER. Here the CDR3 reads CASSQDARHPSYEQYF. The CDR3 DNA reads as TGCGCCAGCAGCCAAGATGCCCGCCATCCCTCCTACGAGCAGTACTTC.

This sequence joins TRBV7-8 and TRBJ1-1, with D maybe TRBD1 (6 bases). Per the germline V gene, CDR1 is SGHVS and CDR2 is FQNEAQ. The ends were cut back, 1 base at V and 5 bases at J, with 8 bases in the middle. This CDR3 is 13 amino acids long. Here the CDR3 DNA reads TGTGCCAGCAGCTTAGACAGGGCGACTGAAGCTTTCTTT. As protein: CASSLDRATEAFF.

V is TRBV7-2 and J is TRBJ2-7; the match to TRBD2 covers 7 bases. The CDR3 has 18 residues. J lost 4 bases, V lost 2 bases, and 17 bases had no gene match. Germline values: CDR1 SGHTA, CDR2 FQGNSA. The CDR3 region has the DNA TGTGCCAGCAGCTTAACTTTAATCGCGGCGGGAGTTCTATACGAGCAGTACTTC. It is translated as CASSLTLIAAGVLYEQYF.

This sequence joins TRBV6-5 and TRBJ1-2; D is ambiguous. V shed 6 bases and J shed 1 base, with 12 bases lying between them. Per the germline V gene, CDR1 is MNHEY and CDR2 is SVGAGI. The CDR3 length is 14 residues. The CDR3 nucleotides read TGTGCCAGCAGCTACACGGGGAATAACTATGGCTACACCTTC. It codes for CASSYTGNNYGYTF.

The CDR3 sequence is CASRAQLAGGGDTQYF. CDR3 coding DNA: TGTGCCAGCCGAGCCCAACTAGCGGGAGGGGGGGATACGCAGTATTTT. The V call is TRBV2, the J call TRBJ2-3; the match to TRBD2 covers 13 bases. Looked up from germline, CDR1 is SNHLY and CDR2 is FYNNEI. This CDR3 region has 16 residues. V shed 8 bases, J shed 6 bases, and the junction held 11 bases outside the gene matches.

This clone was seen a single time. This sequence joins TRBV28 and TRBJ2-5; a weak D match, TRBD2 (6 bases). This CDR3 is 15 amino acids long. Germline CDR1 MDHEN, CDR2 SYDVKM. The ends were cut back, 2 bases at V and 4 bases at J, with 14 bases in the middle. In nucleotides, the CDR3 is TGTGCCAGCAGTTTAGCCCCCACGGAGGGAGAGACCCAGTACTTC. Amino acids: CASSLAPTEGETQYF.

In nucleotides, the CDR3 is TGCAGCGTTGTTGTGGAGGGCATAAGCAATCAGCCCCAGCATTTT. As protein: CSVVVEGISNQPQHF. The gene calls are TRBV29-1 and TRBJ1-5; D uncertain. The CDR3 consists of 15 residues. V was clipped by 4 bases and J by 1 base, with 14 bases between them. Germline loops: CDR1 SQVTM, CDR2 ANQGSEA.

The chain is built from TRBV20-1 and TRBJ2-3; D not resolved. Germline assignment: CDR1 DFQATT and CDR2 SNEGSKA (reference sequence). V was pared by 8 bases and J by 5 bases, with 8 bases between. The CDR3 has 10 residues. CDR3: CSPFRDTQYF. In DNA, the CDR3 is TGCAGTCCTTTTCGAGATACGCAGTATTTT.

The chain combines TRBV6-5 with TRBJ2-7; 7 positions agree with TRBD1. Trimming removed 3 bases from V and 5 bases from J; junction bases left unmatched: 7. The CDR3 has 14 amino acids. Per the germline V gene, CDR1 is MNHEY and CDR2 is SVGAGI. CDR3: CASSYKQGHHEQYF. CDR3 bases: TGTGCCAGCAGTTATAAACAGGGGCATCACGAGCAGTACTTC.

CDR3 in DNA: TGTGCCAGCAGCCTAACAGCTACTAACTATGGCTACACCTTC. Translating gives CASSLTATNYGYTF. The chain couples TRBV7-2 to TRBJ1-2, with no clear D. This CDR3 comprises 14 residues. Germline CDR1 reads SGHTA; CDR2 reads FQGNSA. Trimming stripped 5 bases from V and 0 bases from J, with 10 bases between.

The chain couples TRBV7-9 to TRBJ1-2; 12 bases match TRBD1. The CDR3 loop spans 14 amino acids. J was trimmed by 5 bases and V by 4 bases; bases with no gene match: 2. Germline CDR1 reads SEHNR; CDR2 reads FQNEAQ (reference sequence). CDR3 region: CASSSGQGAYGYTF. The CDR3, as DNA: TGTGCCAGCAGCTCGGGACAGGGGGCGTATGGCTACACCTTC.

This rearrangement joins TRBV21-1 to TRBJ2-3; the table names TRBD2, a call not compared with the DNA. TRBV21-1 is shown as a pseudogene. The length of the CDR3 is 13 residues. In DNA form, the CDR3 reads TGTGCCAGCAGCCTGACTAGCCCAGATACGCAGTATTTT. Protein sequence: CASSLTSPDTQYF.

This clone was seen only a few times. V is TRBV28 and J is TRBJ2-7, with 12 bases fitting TRBD2. Per germline, CDR1 MDHEN and CDR2 SYDVKM. J lost 2 bases, V lost 6 bases, and 5 bases had no gene match. This CDR3 is 15 amino acids long. The CDR3 loop reads CASSTGLAGPYEQYF. The CDR3 bases are TGTGCCAGCAGCACCGGACTAGCGGGGCCCTACGAGCAGTACTTC.

The chain combines TRBV2 with TRBJ1-5; D uncertain. The CDR3 runs to 13 residues. Per the germline V gene, CDR1 is SNHLY and CDR2 is FYNNEI. V was shortened by 1 base and J by 3 bases, with 4 bases between the two germline ends. This CDR3 is CASSEGNNQPQHF. DNA of the CDR3: TGTGCCAGCAGTGAAGGGAACAATCAGCCCCAGCATTTT.

This chain links TRBV27 with TRBJ1-1, with TRBD1 identical over 7 bases. The CDR3 sequence is 17 residues long. Germline assignment: CDR1 MNHEY and CDR2 SMNVEV (reference sequence). V dropped 5 bases and J dropped 4; count of bases not matched to a gene: 16. CDR3 sequence: CASSTGQTKGLGTEAFF. CDR3 sequence (DNA): TGTGCCAGCAGTACGGGACAGACAAAGGGTCTCGGCACTGAAGCTTTCTTT.

This clone occurred a few times. This chain joins TRBV5-4 and TRBJ1-5; TRBD1 might be the D (5 bases). Trimming removed 4 bases from V and 7 bases from J, with 12 bases in between. Looked up from germline, CDR1 is SGHNT and CDR2 is YYREEE (reference sequence). This CDR3 region has 13 residues. CDR3 sequence reads: CASSQEGVQPQHF. The CDR3 nucleotides read TGTGCCAGCAGCCAAGAAGGGGTACAGCCCCAGCATTTT.

The chain uses TRBV19 and TRBJ2-7; 7 bases are shared with TRBD1. Germline V gene sequence: CDR1 LNHDA, CDR2 SQIVND (reference sequence). The CDR3 is 12 amino acids. Losses at the gene ends were 7 bases for V and 3 bases for J; bases not matched to a gene: 3. Here the CDR3 DNA reads TGTGCCAGTAATACAGGGGACTACGAGCAGTACTTC. Amino acid sequence: CASNTGDYEQYF.

The chain carries TRBV28 and TRBJ2-2; no firm D call. Trimming pared 3 bases from V and 0 bases from J, leaving 11 bases between. Germline V CDR1 and CDR2: MDHEN, SYDVKM. CDR3 length: 16 residues. The CDR3 DNA reads as TGTGCCAGCAGTTTCGCCGACGTGACGAACACCGGGGAGCTGTTTTTT. Translated: CASSFADVTNTGELFF.